The rows below give T cell receptor beta chains drawn from one sample of a study. TCRdb called the 5' RACE reads again in MiXCR, with one record for every CDR3 protein. The sample carries about 60,000 distinct CDR3 sequences, around 30% recorded once. The specimen sequenced was tumor-infiltrating naive CD4+ T cells sorted from the breast tumor. Receptor source: a female donor with breast cancer. CDR3s include the opening cysteine and the closing phenylalanine or tryptophan. D genes are given only for firm matches. Not all rows give a size; the values are once, few, many and, for expanded clones, a class.

j_call	v_call	clone_size	d_call	cdr3_aa	cdr3_nt
TRBJ1-1	TRBV15	once	.	CATSRGGETGNTEAFF	TGTGCCACCAGCAGAGGTGGTGAGACGGGGAACACTGAAGCTTTCTTT
TRBJ2-1	TRBV4-2	few	TRBD2	CASGPRTSGAYNEQFF	TGTGCCAGCGGCCCGAGGACTAGCGGAGCCTACAATGAGCAGTTCTTC
TRBJ2-1	TRBV7-3	.	.	CASSLSPSSYEQFF	TGTGCCAGCAGCTTATCTCCAAGCTCCTACGAGCAGTTCTTC
TRBJ1-5	TRBV29-1	many	.	CSVAQGDQPQHF	TGCAGCGTTGCCCAAGGAGATCAGCCCCAGCATTTT
TRBJ1-1	TRBV6-5	medium-sized	.	CASSPQGNTEAFF	TGTGCCAGCAGTCCACAGGGTAACACTGAAGCTTTCTTT
TRBJ1-5	TRBV4-1	.	.	CASSQVLSRVPQPQHF	TGCGCCAGCAGCCAAGTCCTTAGCAGGGTACCCCAGCCCCAGCATTTT
TRBJ2-3	TRBV6-6	.	TRBD2	CASSYSTTGGSTDTQYF	TGTGCCAGCAGTTACTCGACGACGGGGGGGAGCACAGATACGCAGTATTTT
TRBJ1-1	TRBV3-1	few	TRBD1	CASSPWTGMNTEAFF	TGTGCCAGCAGCCCGTGGACAGGGATGAACACTGAAGCTTTCTTT
TRBJ2-5	TRBV7-8	many	.	CASSLLQVTQETQYF	TGTGCCAGCAGCTTATTACAAGTTACGCAAGAGACCCAGTACTTC
TRBJ1-2	TRBV3-1	.	.	CASSQDFDGYTF	TGTGCCAGCAGCCAAGATTTCGATGGCTACACCTTC
TRBJ1-5	TRBV6-1	.	.	CASSLLTSNQPQHF	TGTGCCAGCAGCCTGCTAACCAGCAATCAGCCCCAGCATTTT
TRBJ1-1	TRBV4-2	many	TRBD1	CASSQDLGTVVSFF	TGTGCCAGCAGCCAAGATCTGGGGACAGTTGTTTCTTTCTTT
TRBJ2-7	TRBV18	few	.	CASSGVGTHEQYF	TGTGCCAGCTCAGGGGTCGGGACCCACGAGCAGTACTTC
TRBJ1-3	TRBV4-1	.	.	CASSPGMSSTSGNTIYF	TGCGCCAGCAGCCCAGGCATGAGCAGTACCTCTGGAAACACCATATATTTT
TRBJ1-2	TRBV12-3/TRBV12-4	.	TRBD1	CASTQPDRDYGYTF	TGTGCCAGCACCCAACCCGACAGGGATTATGGCTACACCTTC
TRBJ2-3	TRBV18	few	.	CASSPRRGADTQYF	TGTGCCAGCTCACCGCGACGGGGCGCAGATACGCAGTATTTT
TRBJ1-4	TRBV7-2	.	.	CASSLYKTALNEKLFF	TGTGCCAGCAGCTTATATAAGACGGCTTTGAATGAAAAACTGTTTTTT
TRBJ2-3	TRBV5-1	.	TRBD2	CASSLGTSGSTDTQYF	TGCGCCAGCAGCTTGGGGACTAGCGGGAGCACAGATACGCAGTATTTT
TRBJ1-5	TRBV28	many	.	CASSRQGGYQPQHF	TGTGCCAGCAGCCGGCAAGGAGGGTATCAGCCCCAGCATTTT
TRBJ2-2	TRBV4-1	few	.	CASRTGDTGELFF	TGCGCCAGCAGAACAGGAGATACCGGGGAGCTGTTTTTT
TRBJ2-1	TRBV7-9	few	.	CASSQRLVDEQFF	TGTGCCAGCAGCCAAAGGCTTGTCGATGAGCAGTTCTTC
TRBJ2-1	TRBV5-1	many	.	CASSQPGEHEQFF	TGCGCCAGCAGTCAACCGGGAGAACATGAGCAGTTCTTC
TRBJ1-2	TRBV20-1	many	.	CSAPNGRGSGYTF	TGCAGTGCCCCTAACGGACGGGGATCGGGCTACACCTTC
TRBJ2-1	TRBV7-2	.	TRBD2	CASSLGTSGGVQFF	TGTGCCAGCAGCTTAGGGACTAGCGGGGGGGTACAGTTCTTC
TRBJ1-4	TRBV20-1	many	TRBD1	CSAPGQVNEKLFF	TGCAGTGCTCCGGGACAGGTTAATGAAAAACTGTTTTTT
TRBJ2-5	TRBV4-2	few	.	CASSARDGQETQYF	TGTGCCAGCAGCGCCCGGGACGGACAAGAGACCCAGTACTTC
TRBJ2-7	TRBV6-1	.	.	CASSEGWGLEQYF	TGTGCCAGCAGTGAAGGTTGGGGGCTAGAGCAGTACTTC
TRBJ2-5	TRBV6-1	.	.	CASSEGPTGFQETQYF	TGTGCCAGCAGTGAAGGCCCCACAGGCTTCCAAGAGACCCAGTACTTC
TRBJ1-1	TRBV12-3/TRBV12-4	.	.	CASSITARMNTEAFF	TGTGCCAGCAGCATAACCGCCAGGATGAACACTGAAGCTTTCTTT
TRBJ2-5	TRBV7-2	few	.	CASSEGTLLKETQYF	TGTGCCAGCAGCGAGGGGACGCTACTCAAAGAGACCCAGTACTTC
TRBJ2-1	TRBV20-1	.	.	CSARDPVARGLKDEQFF	TGCAGTGCTAGAGACCCGGTTGCGAGGGGTCTAAAGGATGAGCAGTTCTTC
TRBJ1-2	TRBV6-5	.	TRBD1	CASSPQGTAPLSYTF	TGTGCCAGCAGCCCGCAAGGGACAGCCCCCTTGAGCTACACCTTC
TRBJ2-3	TRBV13	few	.	CASSFSSQRSTDTQYF	TGTGCCAGCAGCTTTTCTTCCCAGCGGAGCACAGATACGCAGTATTTT
TRBJ2-1	TRBV7-2	few	TRBD1	CASSSGQGRLVEQFF	TGTGCCAGCAGCTCAGGACAGGGGCGACTAGTTGAGCAGTTCTTC
TRBJ2-2	TRBV24-1	few	TRBD2	CATGSGSIGGELFF	TGTGCCACCGGAAGCGGGAGCATAGGCGGGGAGCTGTTTTTT
TRBJ1-3	TRBV7-8	.	.	CASSLKGTGNTIYF	TGTGCCAGCAGCTTAAAGGGGACTGGAAACACCATATATTTT
TRBJ1-1	TRBV5-1	many	.	CASSLDTMNTEAFF	TGCGCCAGCAGCTTGGACACCATGAACACTGAAGCTTTCTTT
TRBJ2-7	TRBV7-9	few	.	CASSLILGFRYF	TGTGCCAGCAGCTTAATACTAGGTTTTCGGTACTTC
TRBJ1-6	TRBV20-1	medium-sized	.	CSAQNPGLSNSPLHF	TGCAGTGCACAGAACCCGGGACTTTCGAATTCACCCCTCCACTTT
TRBJ2-5	TRBV7-9	few	.	CASSLDVETQYF	TGTGCCAGCAGCTTAGATGTAGAGACCCAGTACTTC
TRBJ2-1	TRBV3-1	.	.	CASSQGWNGGYNEQFF	TGTGCCAGCAGCCAAGGGTGGAACGGGGGTTACAATGAGCAGTTCTTC
TRBJ1-5	TRBV7-3	many	TRBD1	CASSSTGGEHHSNQPQHF	TGTGCCAGCAGCTCCACAGGGGGGGAGCATCATAGCAATCAGCCCCAGCATTTT
TRBJ2-6	TRBV7-2	few	.	CASSRGQPGANVLTF	TGTGCCAGCAGCCGAGGACAGCCAGGGGCCAACGTCCTGACTTTC
TRBJ1-3	TRBV6-6	.	TRBD1	CTSRGQGIENTIYF	TGTACCAGCAGAGGACAGGGGATCGAAAACACCATATATTTT
TRBJ1-1	TRBV6-5	.	.	CASSYSGGLDTEAFF	TGTGCCAGCAGTTACTCGGGGGGCCTGGACACTGAAGCTTTTTTT
TRBJ1-2	TRBV20-1	.	.	CSAEDTGNYGYTF	TGCAGTGCTGAAGATACAGGGAATTATGGCTACACCTTC
TRBJ2-7	TRBV6-2/TRBV6-3	.	TRBD1	CASSSPGTGAYEQYF	TGTGCCAGCAGTTCTCCCGGGACAGGGGCCTACGAGCAGTACTTC
TRBJ1-1	TRBV9	.	.	CASSESLTSNTEAFF	TGTGCCAGCAGCGAGTCCCTCACCTCGAACACTGAAGCTTTCTTT
TRBJ2-1	TRBV3-1	many	.	CASSQVRDGNNEQFF	TGTGCCAGCAGCCAAGTTAGGGACGGTAACAATGAGCAGTTCTTC
TRBJ2-7	TRBV6-5	few	.	CASSYSSSYEQYF	TGTGCCAGCAGTTATTCCAGCTCCTACGAGCAGTACTTC
TRBJ1-1	TRBV19	many	TRBD1	CASSLNNRGTEAFF	TGTGCCAGTAGCCTAAATAACAGGGGTACTGAAGCTTTCTTT
TRBJ2-7	TRBV10-3	many	TRBD2	CAITPGGPVEQYF	TGTGCCATCACTCCGGGAGGGCCTGTAGAGCAGTACTTC
TRBJ2-3	TRBV5-1	many	TRBD1	CASSRDRLTDTQYF	TGCGCCAGCAGCCGGGACAGGCTTACAGATACGCAGTATTTT
TRBJ2-7	TRBV20-1	.	.	CSAEVPTPGYEQYF	TGCAGTGCCGAGGTGCCGACACCGGGGTACGAGCAGTACTTC